A single TCR beta chain is shown here with its context. Antigen: not known. The CDR3 contains 12 residues. The germline CDR1 and CDR2 sequences are SGHRS and YFSETQ. Trimming stripped 0 bases from V and 6 bases from J, with 5 bases between. In the ViraFEST assay, antigen-specific CD4+ clonotypes were identified by expansion after peptide-pool stimulation. When less than 11 days of culture had elapsed, CD4+ T cells were isolated. Either the BNT162b2 or mRNA-1273 vaccine was given to participants in two doses. For each well, some 2 million PBMC were cultured with 8.5 to 10 IU/ml IL-2 and roughly 9.2 ug/ml peptides. A half-medium replacement with IL-2 medium was carried out on days 3 and 7. Clones were sequenced by immunoSEQ multiplex PCR, and TCRdb holds only the in-frame ones, with some missing. The sample includes over 80,000 clones, roughly 80% of them seen just once. This sample is part of a study of vaccination effects on CD4 cells after COVID-19. Study context: Samples gathered post-vaccine arrived a median of 72 days past the second dose.

Study-level results: Marked clonal contraction of infection- and vaccine-induced clones was seen late after vaccination.

Sequences were derived from CD4+ T cells from PBMCs cultured with HCoV-OC43 spike peptides, sampled after COVID-19 vaccination. Subset reported: HCoV-OC43 spike overlapping peptide pool stimulation. This clonotype originated in a human donor who received a COVID-19 vaccine. This chain connects TRBV5-1 to TRBJ2-3; no definite D call. The CDR3 region is CASSLVGDTQYF. The CDR3 region has the DNA TGCGCCAGCAGCTTGGTAGGGGATACGCAGTATTTT.